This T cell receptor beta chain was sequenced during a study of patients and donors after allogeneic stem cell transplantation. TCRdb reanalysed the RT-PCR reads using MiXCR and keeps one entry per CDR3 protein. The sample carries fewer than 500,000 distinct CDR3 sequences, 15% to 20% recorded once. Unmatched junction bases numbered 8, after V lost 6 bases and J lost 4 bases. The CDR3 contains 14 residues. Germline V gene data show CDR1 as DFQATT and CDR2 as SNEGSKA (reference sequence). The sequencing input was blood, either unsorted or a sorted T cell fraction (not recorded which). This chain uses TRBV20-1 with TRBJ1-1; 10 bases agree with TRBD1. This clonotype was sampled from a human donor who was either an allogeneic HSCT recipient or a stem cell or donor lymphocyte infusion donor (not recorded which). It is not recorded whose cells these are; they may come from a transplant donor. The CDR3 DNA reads TGCAGTGCCCGTCGGGACAGGGGACCCACTGAAGCTTTCTTT. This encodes CSARRDRGPTEAFF.